This T cell receptor beta chain was captured in a study of cytomegalovirus exposure and HLA in healthy donors. The study ran its PCR with 60 Vbeta and 13 Jbeta primers. Sequenced by immunoSEQ multiplex PCR; TCRdb stores in-frame clones only, minus some. The sample shows roughly 170,000 clones, under 90% of them seen only once. The CDR3 runs to 15 residues. Germline-derived CDR1 and CDR2 are MNHEY and SVGAGI. Trimming pared 6 bases from V and 0 bases from J, leaving 12 bases between. A note on this clone: The antigen is undetermined.

Study results and limitations: What a later analysis showed was that several of the most significant clusters appeared linked to common viral pathogens. Most TCR beta V segments were productive about 90% or about 30% of the time in an earlier analysis. It has been reported that TCR beta sequences accurately predicted the HLA-A and HLA-B alleles of most subjects.

This TCR came from a man aged 18 to 35 in good health and CMV-seronegative. Sequencing was done on a sample of PBMCs. V gene TRBV6-5 combines with J gene TRBJ1-5, with no clear D. CDR3: CASSPLSGSNQPQHF. The CDR3, as DNA: TGTGCCAGCAGCCCCCTGTCAGGTAGCAATCAGCCCCAGCATTTT.